This T cell receptor beta chain was identified in a study of shared clonotypes between healthy human individuals. Assay used: immunoSEQ multiplex PCR; TCRdb lists only in-frame clones, some missing. Of 700,000 to 950,000 clones in the sample, 96% are singletons; the top ten hold under 0.25%. V lost 0 bases and J lost 8, with 13 bases in between. Germline lookup yields CDR1 SQVTM and CDR2 ANQGSEA. The CDR3 is made up of 13 amino acids. Terminally differentiated effector memory CD45RA+ cells were excluded by CCR7 positive selection of CD45RO-negative cells. Sequencing input: naive CD8+ T cells sorted from blood. This TCR came from a man aged 25-40 years in good health. The chain employs TRBV29-1 and TRBJ1-2; D ambiguous. The CDR3 sequence is CSVEESIWEGYTF. The CDR3 DNA follows: TGCAGCGTTGAAGAGTCAATATGGGAAGGCTACACCTTC. Full variable domain (rest looked up from reference TRBV29-1 and TRBJ1-2): SAVISQKPSRDICQRGTSLTIQCQVDSQVTMMFWYRQQPGQSLTLIATANQGSEATYESGFVIDKFPISRPNLTFSTLTVSNMSPEDSSIYLCSVEESIWEGYTFGSGTRLTVV.